Listed below are T cell receptor beta chains from one sample, sequenced in a study of siplizumab effects on memory and regulatory T cells. Profiling relied on immunoSEQ multiplex PCR, and the TCRdb table lists in-frame clones only, not all of them. The sample comprises about 100,000 clones, less than 95% of which are singletons, and approximately 1.4% rests with the top ten. Material: non-Treg CD4+ T cells sorted from blood. The receptors shown here come from a human donor in good health. CDR3s include the opening cysteine and the closing phenylalanine or tryptophan. D genes are given only for firm matches. Clone sizes are given selectively: once, few, many, or a class where the clone is expanded.

D gene	clone size	V gene	J gene	CDR3 protein	CDR3 DNA
TRBD1	.	TRBV5-1	TRBJ2-1	CASSSRRDRGPGSEQFF	TGCGCCAGCAGCTCGAGACGGGACAGGGGGCCAGGGAGTGAGCAGTTCTTC
TRBD1	.	TRBV28	TRBJ1-5	CASRPPDRDHQPQHF	TGTGCCAGCAGGCCACCCGACAGGGATCATCAGCCCCAGCATTTT
.	.	TRBV9	TRBJ1-5	CASSVGQGGNQPQHF	TGTGCCAGCAGCGTAGGTCAGGGTGGCAATCAGCCCCAGCATTTT
.	.	TRBV7-2	TRBJ2-3	CASSLAPGTSTDTQYF	TGTGCCAGCAGCTTAGCACCAGGGACCTCCACAGATACGCAGTATTTT
.	once	TRBV5-6	TRBJ1-4	CASSLIVQGENEKLFF	TGTGCCAGCAGCCTAATTGTACAGGGTGAAAATGAAAAACTGTTTTTT
TRBD2	.	TRBV5-1	TRBJ2-7	CASSLDAGEWDEQYF	TGCGCCAGCAGCTTGGATGCGGGGGAGTGGGACGAGCAGTACTTC
.	.	TRBV19	TRBJ1-2	CASSIDIGRIYGYTF	TGTGCCAGTAGTATAGATATCGGCAGAATCTATGGCTACACCTTC
.	.	TRBV19	TRBJ1-1	CASTNSPDSRSTEAFF	TGTGCCAGTACCAACTCCCCCGACTCGAGGAGCACTGAAGCTTTCTTT
.	.	TRBV14	TRBJ2-7	CASSQFPGAGEQYF	TGTGCCAGCAGCCAGTTCCCAGGGGCGGGGGAGCAGTACTTC
TRBD1	.	TRBV7-8	TRBJ2-2	CASSFLPGQSNTGELFF	TGTGCCAGCAGCTTTTTACCGGGACAGAGTAACACCGGGGAGCTGTTTTTT
.	.	TRBV6-1	TRBJ1-1	CASSESFGGMAFF	TGTGCCAGCAGTGAAAGTTTTGGGGGAATGGCTTTCTTT
TRBD1	.	TRBV5-1	TRBJ1-1	CASSRAGTENTEAFF	TGCGCCAGCAGCAGAGCCGGGACAGAGAACACTGAAGCTTTCTTT
.	.	TRBV7-3	TRBJ2-1	CASSLTTDNEQFF	TGTGCCAGCAGCTTAACTACAGACAATGAGCAGTTCTTC
.	.	TRBV7-9	TRBJ2-7	CASTGTYEQYF	TGTGCCAGCACCGGAACCTACGAGCAGTACTTC
TRBD1	.	TRBV5-1	TRBJ2-5	CASTMTGPILGGETQYF	TGCGCCAGCACAATGACAGGGCCAATTCTGGGTGGAGAGACCCAGTACTTC
.	many	TRBV19	TRBJ2-7	CASSRDIFYEQYF	TGTGCCAGTAGTAGGGACATATTCTACGAGCAGTACTTC
.	.	TRBV29-1	TRBJ2-1	CSVERYEQFF	TGCAGCGTCGAAAGGTATGAGCAGTTCTTC
.	.	TRBV12-1	TRBJ2-1	CASSKRGQDEQFF	TGTGCCAGCAGCAAGAGGGGTCAGGATGAGCAGTTCTTC
.	.	TRBV7-2	TRBJ1-1	CASSLTGDTEAFF	TGTGCCAGCAGCCTGACGGGGGACACTGAAGCTTTCTTT
.	.	TRBV2	TRBJ1-4	CASSASSATNEKLFF	TGTGCCAGCAGTGCAAGTAGTGCAACTAATGAAAAACTGTTTTTT